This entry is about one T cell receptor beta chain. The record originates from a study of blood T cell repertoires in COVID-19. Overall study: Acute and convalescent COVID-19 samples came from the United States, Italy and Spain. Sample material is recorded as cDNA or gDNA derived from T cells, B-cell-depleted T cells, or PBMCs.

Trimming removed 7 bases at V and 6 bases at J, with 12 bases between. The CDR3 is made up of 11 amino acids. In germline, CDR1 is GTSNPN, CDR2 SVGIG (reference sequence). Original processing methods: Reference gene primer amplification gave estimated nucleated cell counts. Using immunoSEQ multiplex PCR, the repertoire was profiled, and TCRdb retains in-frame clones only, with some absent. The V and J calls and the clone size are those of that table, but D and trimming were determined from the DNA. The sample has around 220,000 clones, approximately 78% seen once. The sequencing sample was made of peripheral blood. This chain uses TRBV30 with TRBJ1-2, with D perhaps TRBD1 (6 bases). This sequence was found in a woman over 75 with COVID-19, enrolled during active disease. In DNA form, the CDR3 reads TGTGCCTCTACAGGGTGGAATGGCTACACCTTC. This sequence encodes CASTGWNGYTF. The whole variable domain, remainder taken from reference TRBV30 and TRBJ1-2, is SQTIHQWPATLVQPVGSPLSLECTVEGTSNPNLYWYRQAAGRGLQLLFYSVGIGQISSEVPQNLSASRPQDRQFILSSKKLLLSDSGFYLCASTGWNGYTFGSGTRLTVV.